This T cell receptor beta chain was identified during a study of T cell repertoires in cytomegalovirus infection (dated by TCRdb to the late 2010s). The study in broad terms: Peptide stimulations targeted recently identified HLA-C-restricted CMV epitopes, whose presentation resists viral immunomodulation, together with well-studied HLA-B-restricted epitopes. The HLA type of each donor mattered for the analysis, because public TCR beta signatures pointed to carriage of CMV infection along with the matching HLA type. Here is what the overall study found, with its caveats: In both this cohort and an independent roughly 360-donor cohort, the cumulative frequency of public TCR beta family members distinguished carriers of CMV infection plus the relevant HLA type. In the ex vivo response, HLA-C-restricted CMV-specific TCR beta clonotypes were dominant, and in two of eight donors the single most frequent clonotype came from this HLA-C-restricted group.

In this sample, this clonotype turned up a few times. Its cognate antigen has yet to be identified. Base qualities are not at hand, and no much larger clone is one base apart. The treatment or condition label corresponds to: in vitro stimulation with specific CMV peptide epitopes to enrich CMV-specific T cells. Via the germline V gene, CDR1 is SGHAT and CDR2 FQNNGV. Inclusive of the bounding cysteine and phenylalanine, the CDR3 is 18 residues long. The CDR3 DNA has 54 bases and is translated from base 1. Trimming at the junction amounts to 4 bases on V and 9 bases on J, and the germline ends lie 30 bases apart. These reads were obtained on an Illumina HiSeq 1500. TCRdb redid the processing of the public reads, applying fastp at Q25 and MiXCR, and retained in-frame beta chains. Each entry is one CDR3 protein sequence, shown with its most common DNA and genes. This sample lists roughly 500,000 distinct CDR3 sequences; about two fifths were detected once. The ten largest clones capture 35% to 50% of the sample.

The sequencing used cultured PBMCs, collected from culture after CMV antigen stimulation. This chain joins TRBV11-2 to TRBJ1-2; TRBD1 is perhaps the D gene, given 5 matching bases. The receptor's source is a human donor in good health (CMV status not recorded). Some clones in this sample may be carry-over from other donors' samples. The CDR3 reads CASSSPRGGGSSVWSYTF. The nucleotide sequence reads TGTGCCAGCAGCTCGCCCCGCGGGGGAGGGTCTAGTGTGTGGAGCTACACCTTC.